The T cell receptor (beta chain) described here comes from a study of metastatic and nonmetastatic thyroid tumors. Study-level findings and limits: In blood and tumor, TCR beta diversity was reportedly significantly higher in malignant thyroid tumors than in benign nodules.

The CDR3 covers 13 residues. V was clipped by 5 bases and J by 0 bases, with 8 bases between them. Germline-derived CDR1 and CDR2 are SNHLY and FYNNEI. TCRdb re-analyzed the PCR reads using MiXCR. The profile shows roughly 9,700 clones, around 28% of them singletons. Thyroid surgery was performed in patients who had received no treatment beforehand. This clone counts as medium-sized. Its matching antigen is unknown. The specimen was tumor tissue. The clonotype was recovered from a female donor with papillary thyroid cancer or a benign thyroid nodule (not recorded which). Some clones in this sample may be carry-over from other donors' samples. The V gene is TRBV2, the J gene TRBJ2-7, with unresolved D. The CDR3 here is CASSRGISYEQYF. CDR3 coding DNA: TGTGCCAGCAGTCGCGGCATCTCCTACGAGCAGTACTTC.